This is a list of T cell receptor beta chains from one sample in a study of T cell responses to AZD1222 COVID-19 vaccine. Assay used: immunoSEQ multiplex PCR; TCRdb lists only in-frame clones, some missing. The table includes 90,000 to 130,000 clones, about 94% detected once. The starting material was peripheral blood, obtained 28 days after the second AZD1222 dose. These TCRs come from an adult who received the AZD1222 COVID-19 vaccine. The CDR3 runs from the conserved cysteine through the conserved F or W. The D gene is left open where the match is weak. The size field is filled for only some rows; it gives once, few, many or a size class.

>TRBJ2-2|NA|NA|TRBV5-1
TGCGCCAGCAGCTTGGGGGGAAGCGCGAACACCGGGGAGCTGTTTTTT
CASSLGGSANTGELFF
>TRBJ1-1|NA|NA|TRBV15
TGTGCCACCAGCAGAGTGTCACGGAACACTGAAGCTTTCTTT
CATSRVSRNTEAFF
>TRBJ1-2|NA|NA|TRBV10-2
TGCGCCAGCCAAACCAGACAGAAGGGGAGATCGCATTTC
CASQTRQKGRSHF
>TRBJ1-1|NA|once|TRBV7-9
TGTGCCAGCGTAGGGCCTTACACTGAAGCTTTCTTT
CASVGPYTEAFF
>TRBJ1-2|NA|NA|TRBV6-5
TGTGCCAGCAGTTTCCTTCGGGTACAGATCTACACCTTC
CASSFLRVQIYTF
>TRBJ2-7|NA|NA|TRBV11-2
TGTGCCAGCAGCTCCCGCCGAGGGGTGCCGCTATACGAGCAGTACTTC
CASSSRRGVPLYEQYF
>TRBJ1-1|TRBD1|NA|TRBV5-1
TGCGCCAGCGAAAATGGGGGACAGGGGAACACTGAAGCTTTCTTT
CASENGGQGNTEAFF
>TRBJ1-3|NA|once|TRBV28
TGTGCCAGCAGGGAGGGTGGAGGAAACACCATATATTTT
CASREGGGNTIYF
>TRBJ2-5|NA|NA|TRBV9
TGTGCCAGCAGCGACAGGAACCAAGAGACCCAGTACTTC
CASSDRNQETQYF
>TRBJ1-2|NA|NA|TRBV29-1
TGCACCTCACTTGATAGTCCGGTCTATGGCTACACCTTC
CTSLDSPVYGYTF
>TRBJ1-2|TRBD1|NA|TRBV15
TGTGCCACCAGCAGAGGAACACTGACAGGGGGCATTGGCTATGGCTACACCTTC
CATSRGTLTGGIGYGYTF
>TRBJ1-2|TRBD1|once|TRBV6-5
TGTGCCAGCAGTTCCCCCAGGACAGGCTTTAACTATGGCTACACCTTC
CASSSPRTGFNYGYTF
>TRBJ2-2|TRBD1|NA|TRBV18
TGTGCCAGCTCACCACTGGACAGGGCGAACACCGGGGAGCTGTTTTTT
CASSPLDRANTGELFF
>TRBJ2-1|NA|NA|TRBV6-1
TGTGCCAGCAGTGAGTCTTACGACGGTTTTGGAGTGAATGAGCAGTTCTTC
CASSESYDGFGVNEQFF
>TRBJ2-5|NA|NA|TRBV3-1/TRBV3-2
TGTGCCAGCGCACTCCCCGCTAGCGCAAAAGAGACCCAGTACTTC
CASALPASAKETQYF
>TRBJ2-7|NA|NA|TRBV6-5
TGTGCCAGCAGTTACGCCCCCGGTGGCTACGAGCAGTACTTC
CASSYAPGGYEQYF
>TRBJ2-7|NA|NA|TRBV5-1
TGCGCCAGCAGCTCCCCACAGGACTCAGGATACGAGCAGTACTTC
CASSSPQDSGYEQYF
>TRBJ2-1|TRBD2|NA|TRBV10-3
TGTGCCATCAGCAGAGCGGGACTAGCGGACAATTTCCTTTACAATGAGCAGTTCTTC
CAISRAGLADNFLYNEQFF